This T cell receptor (beta chain) was identified in a study of cytomegalovirus exposure and HLA in healthy donors. Study-wide results and limits: Per published reports, the classifier diagnosed cytomegalovirus status with high specificity and sensitivity. In most subjects, TCR beta sequences reportedly gave accurate predictions of HLA-A and HLA-B alleles.

Trimming took 2 bases from V and 1 from J; bases not matched to a gene: 3. CDR1 is MRHNA, CDR2 SNTAGT, per germline. This CDR3 has 16 amino acids. Concerning this clone itself: What it binds is not known.

PCR employed 60 Vbeta and 13 Jbeta primers. This table comes from immunoSEQ multiplex PCR, and its TCRdb copy is limited to in-frame clones, with some not included. Its table lists tens of thousands of clones. Input material: PBMCs. V is TRBV6-4 and J is TRBJ2-3, with TRBD2 matching 10 bases. The sequence came from a man between 18 and 35 years old in good health and CMV-seropositive. CDR3 residues: CASSDRSGGGTDTQYF. CDR3 coding DNA: TGTGCCAGCAGTGACCGGAGCGGGGGGGGCACAGATACGCAGTATTTT.